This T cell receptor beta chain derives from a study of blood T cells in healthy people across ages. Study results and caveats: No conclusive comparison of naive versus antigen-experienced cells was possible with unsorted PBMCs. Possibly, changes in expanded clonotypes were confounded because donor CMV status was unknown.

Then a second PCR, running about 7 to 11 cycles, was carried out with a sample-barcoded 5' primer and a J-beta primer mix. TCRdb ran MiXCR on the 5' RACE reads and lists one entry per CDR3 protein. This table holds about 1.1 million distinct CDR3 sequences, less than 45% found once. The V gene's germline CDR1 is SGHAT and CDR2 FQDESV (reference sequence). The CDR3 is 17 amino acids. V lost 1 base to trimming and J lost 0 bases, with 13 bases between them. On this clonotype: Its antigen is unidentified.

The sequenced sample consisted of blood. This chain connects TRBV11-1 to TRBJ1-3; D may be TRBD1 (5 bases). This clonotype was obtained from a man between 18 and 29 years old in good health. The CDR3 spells CASSLVPGRYSGNTIYF. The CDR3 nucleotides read TGTGCCAGCAGCTTAGTACCGGGACGATACTCTGGAAACACCATATATTTT.